One and the same sample provided the 30 T cell receptor beta chains below, sequenced in a study of cytomegalovirus exposure and HLA in healthy donors. TCRdb's table, derived via immunoSEQ multiplex PCR, lists solely in-frame clones and lacks some. Seen here are about 140,000 clones, roughly nine tenths observed once, and the top ten hold just under 3%. The sequenced sample consisted of PBMCs. All receptors derive from a man aged 18 to 30 in good health and CMV-seronegative.

The sample holds one count of this clone. The CDR3 loop is CASSLGDNSGANVLTF. In DNA form, the CDR3 reads TGTGCCAGCAGCTTAGGGGACAACTCTGGGGCCAACGTCCTGACTTTC. The J gene is TRBJ2-6, the V gene TRBV11-2; D perhaps matches TRBD1 (6 bases). Germline V gene sequence: CDR1 SGHAT, CDR2 FQNNGV. Trimming removed 1 base at V and 0 bases at J, with 7 bases between. The CDR3 loop spans 16 amino acids.

V usage is TRBV27 and J usage is TRBJ2-1; D perhaps matches TRBD1 (6 bases). V gave up 3 bases and J gave up 2 bases, with 11 bases separating them. Germline V lookup: CDR1 MNHEY, CDR2 SMNVEV (reference sequence). CDR3 length: 15 residues. The CDR3 loop reads CASSLGQGTYNEQFF. CDR3 in DNA: TGTGCCAGCAGTTTGGGTCAGGGGACCTACAATGAGCAGTTCTTC.

This chain connects TRBV5-1 to TRBJ2-5; 11 bases line up with TRBD2. After removal of 0 bases from V and 6 bases from J, the junction contained 4 bases not matched to a gene. Per germline, CDR1 SGHRS and CDR2 YFSETQ. CDR3 size: 15 residues. The CDR3 spells CASSLVAGGHQTQYF. The CDR3 coding sequence is TGCGCCAGCAGCTTGGTAGCGGGGGGGCACCAGACCCAGTACTTC.

V is TRBV19 and J is TRBJ1-1; 9 nucleotides agree with TRBD1. This CDR3 is 15 amino acids long. The ends lost 7 bases at V and 0 bases at J; junction bases unmatched: 6. Germline lookup yields CDR1 LNHDA and CDR2 SQIVND (reference sequence). The CDR3 bases are TGTGCCAGTACCCTCGGACAGGGGATGAACACTGAAGCTTTCTTT. Protein sequence: CASTLGQGMNTEAFF.

The rearrangement links TRBV6-6 to TRBJ2-2, with D perhaps TRBD1 (5 bases). V lost 7 bases to trimming and J lost 2 bases, with 17 bases between them. Per germline, CDR1 MNHNY and CDR2 SVGAGI (reference sequence). The CDR3 runs 16 residues. The CDR3 DNA reads TGTGCCAGCATTTCCTCGTGGGGCTCCAACACCGGGGAGCTGTTTTTT. It translates to CASISSWGSNTGELFF.

This clone was detected once. This chain uses TRBV5-1 with TRBJ2-5; the match to TRBD1 covers 9 bases. Germline trimming cut 7 bases from V and 5 bases from J; bases unmatched to any gene: 6. This CDR3 is built from 13 residues. Germline values: CDR1 SGHRS, CDR2 YFSETQ. CDR3 DNA sequence: TGCGCCAGCCAGGGACAGGGAGGGGAGACCCAGTACTTC. As protein: CASQGQGGETQYF.

The chain combines TRBV4-1 with TRBJ2-2, with TRBD2 identical over 13 bases. This CDR3 contains 16 residues. The ends lost 1 base at V and 7 bases at J; junction bases unmatched: 3. CDR1 MGHRA and CDR2 YSYEKL come from the germline V gene. CDR3 nucleotide sequence: TGCGCCAGCAGCCAAGTGTGGACTAGCGGGAGCGGGGAGCTGTTTTTT. It specifies CASSQVWTSGSGELFF.

This clone is medium-sized. The CDR3 nucleotides are TGCACCAGCAGCGGAGGGGGCGACAATCAGCCCCAGCATTTT. Protein product: CTSSGGGDNQPQHF. V is TRBV1 and J is TRBJ1-5; TRBD1, the table's D call, was not compared with the DNA. TRBV1 is a known pseudogene. This CDR3 is 14 amino acids long.

V is TRBV6-6 and J is TRBJ2-2; D might be TRBD1 (6 bases). The V and J ends lost 6 bases and 0 bases respectively, with 14 bases between them. The CDR3 is 16 residues long. The germline gives CDR1 MNHNY, CDR2 SVGAGI (reference sequence). CDR3 region: CASRGHTFANTGELFF. The CDR3 DNA reads as TGTGCCAGCAGGGGACACACGTTCGCGAACACCGGGGAGCTGTTTTTT.

This chain joins TRBV6-5 and TRBJ2-7; maybe TRBD1 (5 bases). Germline CDR1 and CDR2: MNHEY and SVGAGI. V was trimmed by 9 bases and J by 2 bases, leaving 8 bases between them. The CDR3 runs to 11 residues. The CDR3 DNA reads TGTGCCAGTACGGACACCTACGAGCAGTACTTC. It translates to CASTDTYEQYF.

The chain couples TRBV11-1 to TRBJ1-2; no firm D call. V lost 5 bases and J 8 bases, leaving 12 bases between the germline ends. This CDR3 region has 12 residues. Germline V CDR1 and CDR2: SGHAT, FQDESV (reference sequence). DNA of the CDR3: TGTGCCAGCAGCCCTTCGGGTAACGGCTACACCTTC. Translation: CASSPSGNGYTF.

The chain uses TRBV5-1 and TRBJ1-3; TRBD1 agrees at 7 bases. CDR1 and CDR2 (germline): SGHRS, YFSETQ. V shed 4 bases and J 2 bases; nucleotides not matched to a gene: 3. The CDR3 consists of 14 residues. The CDR3 protein is CASSPQGAGNTIYF. CDR3 DNA sequence: TGCGCCAGCAGCCCTCAGGGGGCTGGAAACACCATATATTTT.

V usage is TRBV27 and J usage is TRBJ2-7, with TRBD2 matching 7 bases. V was clipped by 0 bases and J by 2 bases; unmatched bases: 1. This CDR3 region has 14 residues. Germline V gene sequence: CDR1 MNHEY, CDR2 SMNVEV (reference sequence). CDR3 residues: CASSLSGRAYEQYF. The DNA for the CDR3 is TGTGCCAGCAGTTTATCGGGGAGGGCCTACGAGCAGTACTTC.

The genes are TRBV5-1 and TRBJ2-5; 8 nucleotides line up with TRBD2. CDR1 SGHRS and CDR2 YFSETQ come from the germline V gene. V shed 0 bases, J shed 8 bases, and the junction held 6 bases outside the gene matches. The CDR3 contains 14 residues. CDR3 bases: TGCGCCAGCAGCTTGGCTAGCGGGCAACAAACCCAGTACTTC. Its translation: CASSLASGQQTQYF.

The rearrangement links TRBV15 to TRBJ2-5; tentative D call: TRBD2 (5 bases). The germline V gene encodes CDR1 LNHNV and CDR2 YYDKDF (reference sequence). The CDR3 sequence is 14 residues long. The V end lost 8 bases, the J end lost 4 bases, and 17 bases lay between the germline ends. The CDR3 sequence is CATHAKGDLETQYF. Here the CDR3 DNA reads TGTGCCACCCACGCAAAGGGAGATTTAGAGACCCAGTACTTC.

The V gene is TRBV5-4, the J gene TRBJ1-4; D is undetermined. CDR1 is SGHNT and CDR2 is YYREEE in the germline V gene (reference sequence). V lost 3 bases and J lost 4, with 13 bases in between. The CDR3 runs to 15 residues. The CDR3 region is CASSSSSEINEKLFF. The CDR3 DNA reads as TGTGCCAGCAGCTCGTCCAGCGAAATTAATGAAAAACTGTTTTTT.

J is TRBJ1-2 and V is TRBV20-1; no clear D. Per the germline V gene, CDR1 is DFQATT and CDR2 is SNEGSKA (reference sequence). Trimming took off 0 bases at V and 8 bases at J, with 7 bases between the two ends. The CDR3 covers 11 residues. This CDR3 is CSARDPPGYTF. CDR3 nucleotide sequence: TGCAGTGCTAGAGATCCCCCGGGCTACACCTTC.

The genes are TRBV18 and TRBJ2-1; D remains ambiguous. Germline CDR1 is KGHSH and CDR2 is LQKENI. The V gene lost 0 bases and the J gene lost 1 base, with 4 bases spanning the gap. This CDR3 is built from 14 residues. The CDR3 nucleotides are TGTGCCAGCTCACCACCTCCTTCCTACAATGAGCAGTTCTTC. This encodes CASSPPPSYNEQFF.

The rearrangement joins TRBV6-6 to TRBJ1-2; 9 bases are shared with TRBD1. The trim removed 5 bases at V and 4 bases at J, leaving 8 bases unmatched. Germline CDR1 and CDR2: MNHNY and SVGAGI (reference sequence). The CDR3 is 15 residues long. CDR3 DNA: TGTGCCAGCAGTATTCCGGGACAGGGAGCCTATGGCTACACCTTC. Its protein is CASSIPGQGAYGYTF.

The V call is TRBV7-6, the J call TRBJ2-1; a weak D match, TRBD2 (5 bases). This CDR3 has 12 residues. Per the germline V gene, CDR1 is SGHVS and CDR2 is FNYEAQ. V was cut by 5 bases and J by 10 bases, with 12 bases left in between. CDR3 region: CASSQADEEQFF. The DNA for the CDR3 is TGTGCCAGCAGCCAAGCGGACGAGGAGCAGTTCTTC. The full variable domain, its missing parts supplied by reference TRBV7-6 and TRBJ2-1, is GAGVSQSPRYKVTKRGQDVALRCDPISGHVSLYWYRQALGQGPEFLTYFNYEAQQDKSGLPNDRFSAERPEGSISTLTIQRTEQRDSAMYRCASSQADEEQFFGPGTRLTVL.

This sequence joins TRBV4-3 and TRBJ2-3, with D possibly matching TRBD1 (5 bases). This CDR3 comprises 13 residues. Germline V gene lookup returns CDR1 LGHNA and CDR2 YSLEER. V lost 0 bases and J 5 bases, leaving 6 bases between the germline ends. The DNA of the CDR3 is TGCGCCAGCAGCCAAGATCAGGGAGATACGCAGTATTTT. It yields the protein CASSQDQGDTQYF.

The genes are TRBV1 and TRBJ2-1; TRBD2, the D gene given by the table, was not confirmed from the DNA. TRBV1 is marked as a pseudogene. The CDR3 runs to 14 residues. CDR3 nucleotide sequence: TGCACCGGGCTAGGGACTAGCGGTCGGAGGGAGCAGTTCTTC. Residues: CTGLGTSGRREQFF.

The chain combines TRBV7-2 with TRBJ2-7; D unclear. The CDR3 runs 15 residues. CDR1 and CDR2 (germline): SGHTA, FQGNSA. The germline V and J ends were trimmed by 1 base and 2 bases, with 12 bases remaining between them. Here the CDR3 reads CASSLVDFAAYEQYF. The CDR3 DNA is TGTGCCAGCAGCTTAGTTGACTTTGCGGCCTACGAGCAGTACTTC.

This clone was counted a few times. V and J are TRBV5-6 and TRBJ1-2; perhaps TRBD1 as D (6 bases). Trimming removed 2 bases from V and 3 bases from J, with 11 bases in between. Germline CDR1 is SGHDT and CDR2 is YYEEEE. This CDR3 has 14 amino acids. For the CDR3, the DNA is TGTGCCAGCAGCTTCCCCAGACAGGACTATGGCTACACCTTC. Translation: CASSFPRQDYGYTF.

V gene TRBV28 combines with J gene TRBJ2-7; TRBD1 might be the D (6 bases). Trimming removed 5 bases from V and 3 bases from J, with 14 bases in between. The germline CDR1 and CDR2 sequences are MDHEN and SYDVKM. The CDR3 is made up of 14 amino acids. In DNA, the CDR3 is TGTGCCAGCAGTCGACTTTACAGGGACTACGAGCAGTACTTC. Its protein product is CASSRLYRDYEQYF.

The V call is TRBV5-1, the J call TRBJ2-2, with TRBD1 identical over 8 bases. Germline V gene data show CDR1 as SGHRS and CDR2 as YFSETQ. CDR3 size: 15 residues. V was clipped by 3 bases and J by 1 base; unmatched bases: 2. The CDR3 region has the DNA TGCGCCAGCAGCTCAGGACAGGGGAACACCGGGGAGCTGTTTTTT. As protein: CASSSGQGNTGELFF.

J is TRBJ1-1 and V is TRBV27, with D possibly matching TRBD1 (6 bases). Trimming pared 3 bases from V and 1 base from J, leaving 12 bases between. The germline V gene has CDR1 MNHEY and CDR2 SMNVEV (reference sequence). The CDR3 totals 15 residues. The CDR3 reads CASSLGAGANTEAFF. DNA of the CDR3: TGTGCCAGCAGTTTGGGGGCAGGGGCGAACACTGAAGCTTTCTTT.

The sample holds a few counts of this clone. CDR3 nucleotides: TGTGCCACCAGCAGGAATGCAGGGTCTGGCTACACCTTC. This gives the protein CATSRNAGSGYTF. The genes are TRBV15 and TRBJ1-2, with D possibly matching TRBD1 (5 bases). The CDR3 loop spans 13 amino acids. The germline V gene has CDR1 LNHNV and CDR2 YYDKDF (reference sequence). V dropped 3 bases and J dropped 7 bases, with 12 bases sitting between them. The entire variable domain, with the rest obtained from reference TRBV15 and TRBJ1-2, is as follows: DAMVIQNPRYQVTQFGKPVTLSCSQTLNHNVMYWYQQKSSQAPKLLFHYYDKDFNNEADTPDNFQSRRPNTSFCFLDIRSPGLGDTAMYLCATSRNAGSGYTFGSGTRLTVV.

This clone was seen a handful of times. The chain combines TRBV6-1 with TRBJ2-7; D is unclear. Germline CDR1 is MNHNS and CDR2 is SASEGT. V was pared by 7 bases and J by 0 bases, with 13 bases between. The CDR3 runs 14 residues. The CDR3 nucleotides read TGTGCCAGCAACGAACACCGATTCTCCTACGAGCAGTACTTC. This encodes CASNEHRFSYEQYF.

This chain joins TRBV7-9 and TRBJ1-1, with D hard to call. The length of the CDR3 is 13 residues. The ends were cut back, 2 bases at V and 8 bases at J, with 12 bases in the middle. Germline V lookup: CDR1 SEHNR, CDR2 FQNEAQ (reference sequence). CDR3 bases: TGTGCCAGCAGCTTAAGCTCCGGGAGGGAAGCTTTCTTT. Translating gives CASSLSSGREAFF.